The rows below give T cell receptor beta chains drawn from one sample of a study of regulatory T cells in long-lasting Graves disease. One entry per CDR3 protein, called by TCRdb with MiXCR from the multiplex PCR reads. The sample holds 400,000 to 500,000 distinct CDR3 sequences; 15% are singletons and the top ten take approximately 15%. These data were also filed under a second study, of T cells in Graves' hyperthyroidism and ophthalmopathy.

The sequencing here drew on peripheral blood mononuclear cells (PBMCs), taken at new diagnosis, from a patient treated with antithyroid drugs. The origin of the receptors is a woman aged 30 to 39 with Graves disease. The conserved cysteine and the conserved F or W are not part of the CDR3 here. D genes are given only for firm matches.

j_call v_call d_call cdr3_aa
TRBJ1-4 TRBV20-1 . SASRTATEKLF
TRBJ1-3 TRBV12-3/TRBV12-4 . ASSLGVFGSGNTIY
TRBJ2-7 TRBV4-1 TRBD2 ASSHRLAESYEQY
TRBJ2-5 TRBV7-9 . ASSLFPGPGETQY
TRBJ2-3 TRBV6-1 . ASRAGRLTDTQY
TRBJ1-4 TRBV12-3/TRBV12-4 . ASSLGQGINEKLF
TRBJ1-5 TRBV5-1 . ASSLGGWGNQPQH
TRBJ2-2 TRBV19 TRBD2 ASSIGLAGGYTGELF
TRBJ2-1 TRBV19 . ASSTRPATGNEQF
TRBJ2-1 TRBV3-1 . ASSSQGGRGEQF
TRBJ2-1 TRBV19 TRBD2 ASSIGSGENEQF
TRBJ2-1 TRBV7-9 TRBD2 ASSQREVGNEQF
TRBJ2-1 TRBV11-2 TRBD2 ASRVGLAVPRDYNEQF
TRBJ2-1 TRBV3-1 TRBD1 ASSLAPGQENEQF
TRBJ2-3 TRBV24-1 . ATSAGRGRTTDTQY
TRBJ2-5 TRBV3-1 TRBD2 ASSQERASGSETQY
TRBJ1-1 TRBV2 TRBD1 ASRVDREYGEAF
TRBJ2-7 TRBV4-1 TRBD1 ASSRGTGVDEQY
TRBJ2-7 TRBV4-2 . ASSQVNTGLNAFEQY
TRBJ2-5 TRBV7-6 . ASSSSWQKETQY